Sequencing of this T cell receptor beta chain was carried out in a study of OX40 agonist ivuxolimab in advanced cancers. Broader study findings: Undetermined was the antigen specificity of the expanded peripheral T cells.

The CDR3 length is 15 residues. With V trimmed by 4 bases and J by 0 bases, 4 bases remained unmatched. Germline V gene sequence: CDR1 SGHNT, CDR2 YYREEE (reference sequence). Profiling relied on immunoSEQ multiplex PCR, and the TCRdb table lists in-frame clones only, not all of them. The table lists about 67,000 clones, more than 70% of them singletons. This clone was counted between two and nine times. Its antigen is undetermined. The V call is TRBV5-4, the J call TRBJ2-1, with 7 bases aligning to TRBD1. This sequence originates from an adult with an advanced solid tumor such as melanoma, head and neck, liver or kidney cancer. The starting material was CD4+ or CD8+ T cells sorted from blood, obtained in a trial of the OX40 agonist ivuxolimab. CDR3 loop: CASSATGSSYNEQFF. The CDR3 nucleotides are TGTGCCAGCAGCGCGACAGGGTCCTCCTACAATGAGCAGTTCTTC.